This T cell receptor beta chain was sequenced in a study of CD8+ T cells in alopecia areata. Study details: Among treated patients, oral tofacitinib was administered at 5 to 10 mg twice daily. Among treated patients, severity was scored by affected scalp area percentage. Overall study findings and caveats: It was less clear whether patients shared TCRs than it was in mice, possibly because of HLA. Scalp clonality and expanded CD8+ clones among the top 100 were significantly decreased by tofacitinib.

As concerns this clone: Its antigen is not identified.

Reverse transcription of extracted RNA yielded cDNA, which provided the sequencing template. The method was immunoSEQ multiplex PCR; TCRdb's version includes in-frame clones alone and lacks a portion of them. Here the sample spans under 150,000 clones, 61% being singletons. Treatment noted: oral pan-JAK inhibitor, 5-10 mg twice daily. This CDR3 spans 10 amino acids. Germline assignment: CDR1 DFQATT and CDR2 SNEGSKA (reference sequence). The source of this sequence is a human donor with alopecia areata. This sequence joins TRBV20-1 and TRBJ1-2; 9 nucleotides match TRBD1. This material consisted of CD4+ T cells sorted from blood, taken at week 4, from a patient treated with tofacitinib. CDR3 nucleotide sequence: TGCGGACAGGGGCAGGACGGCTACACCTTC. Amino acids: CGQGQDGYTF.